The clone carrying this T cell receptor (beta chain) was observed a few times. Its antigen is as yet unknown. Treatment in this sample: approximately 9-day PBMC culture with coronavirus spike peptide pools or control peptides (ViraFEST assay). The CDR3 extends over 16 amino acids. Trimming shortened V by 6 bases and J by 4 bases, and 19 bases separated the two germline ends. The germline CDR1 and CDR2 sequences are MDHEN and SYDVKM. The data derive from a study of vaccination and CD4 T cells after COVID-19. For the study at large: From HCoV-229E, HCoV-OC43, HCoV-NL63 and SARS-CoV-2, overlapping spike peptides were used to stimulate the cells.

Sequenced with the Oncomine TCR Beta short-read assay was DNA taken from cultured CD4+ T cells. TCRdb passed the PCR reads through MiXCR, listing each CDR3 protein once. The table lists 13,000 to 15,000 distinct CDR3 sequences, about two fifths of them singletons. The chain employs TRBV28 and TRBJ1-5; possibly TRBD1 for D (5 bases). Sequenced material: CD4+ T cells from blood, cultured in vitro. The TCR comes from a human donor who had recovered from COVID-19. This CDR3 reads CASSPWGRGHNQPQHF. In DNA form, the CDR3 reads TGTGCCAGCAGCCCCTGGGGGAGGGGTCATAATCAGCCCCAGCATTTT.